Listed below are T cell receptor beta chains from one sample, sequenced in a study of blood T cell repertoires in COVID-19. Generated by immunoSEQ multiplex PCR, the TCRdb table keeps only in-frame clones and is missing some. This sample yields a few hundred thousand clones, of which just under 90% are seen a single time; 3.7% belongs to the top ten. Material: peripheral blood. These receptors were obtained from a woman aged 40 to 49 with acute or convalescent COVID-19. Both conserved end residues are part of each CDR3. The D gene is left open where the match is weak. Clone size, where shown, is once, few, many, or a class for clones that have expanded.

clone_size j_call d_call v_call cdr3_nt cdr3_aa
- TRBJ2-5 TRBD1 TRBV4-1 TGCGCCAGCAGCCAGGGACAGGTGGAGACCCAGTACTTC CASSQGQVETQYF
- TRBJ1-2 - TRBV6-1 TGTGCCAGCAGTGACGGAGGCCTCTATGGCTACACCTTC CASSDGGLYGYTF
- TRBJ2-2 - TRBV5-1 TGCGCCAGCAGCTTGACAGGGTCTCCGGACACCGGGGAGCTGTTTTTT CASSLTGSPDTGELFF
- TRBJ1-1 - TRBV23-1 TGCGCCAGCAGTCAACTGAGGGAGGTGAACACTGAAGCTTTCTTT CASSQLREVNTEAFF
- TRBJ1-1 TRBD1 TRBV3-1/TRBV3-2 TGTGCCAGCAGCCGGACAGGGAAAGGAGCTGAAGCTTTCTTT CASSRTGKGAEAFF
- TRBJ2-3 TRBD2 TRBV5-1 TGCGCCAGCAGCTTGTCTCCAGCGGGGGGAGGCGATACGCAGTATTTT CASSLSPAGGGDTQYF
- TRBJ2-1 TRBD1 TRBV27 TGTGCCAGCAGTTTAAACAGGGGGGTATCCCCGTTCTTC CASSLNRGVSPFF
- TRBJ1-3 - TRBV5-6 TGTGCCAGCAGAACTTTACAGGGCTCTATTGGAAACACCATATATTTT CASRTLQGSIGNTIYF
- TRBJ2-3 TRBD1 TRBV27 TGTGCCAGCAGGGGACAGGTGTTCACAGATACGCAGTATTTT CASRGQVFTDTQYF
- TRBJ1-6 TRBD1 TRBV19 TGTGCCAGTAGTGTGACAGGGGTGATTTCTGTGGTTTCACCCCTCCACTTT CASSVTGVISVVSPLHF
- TRBJ1-2 TRBD1 TRBV12-5 TGTGCTAGTGGTTTGTCGTACCCTCGGCCGGGACAGGGGAGGGATGGCTACACCTTC CASGLSYPRPGQGRDGYTF
- TRBJ2-1 - TRBV27 TGTGCCAGCAGCTCCGGGACATACAATGAGCAGTTCTTC CASSSGTYNEQFF
- TRBJ1-4 - TRBV25-1 TGTGCCAGCAGTGAATGGGGGGGAAAACTGTTTTTT CASSEWGGKLFF
- TRBJ1-1 - TRBV11-2 TGTGCCAGCAGCTTAAGGAGGGAACTGAACACTGAAGCTTTCTTT CASSLRRELNTEAFF
- TRBJ2-5 - TRBV19 TGTGCCAGTAGTAGGCTAGCGAATACCCAAGAGACCCAGTACTTC CASSRLANTQETQYF
- TRBJ2-1 TRBD1 TRBV7-2 TGTGCCAGCAGCTTTTTGCCGGGACAGTCATACAATGAGCAGTTCTTC CASSFLPGQSYNEQFF
- TRBJ1-1 TRBD1 TRBV24-1 TGTGCCACCTCCGACAGGGTGAACACTGAAGCTTTCTTT CATSDRVNTEAFF
once TRBJ1-2 - TRBV19 TGTGCCAGTAGTATATCGGGGAACTATGGCTACACCTTC CASSISGNYGYTF
- TRBJ1-1 TRBD1 TRBV6-2/TRBV6-3 TGTGCCAGCAGTTACTCCCTCGGACAGGGAGGTATCACTGAAGCTTTCTTT CASSYSLGQGGITEAFF
- TRBJ1-6 - TRBV18 TGTGCCAGCTCACCCAGACAGTTCTCTAATTCACCCCTCCACTTT CASSPRQFSNSPLHF
- TRBJ1-5 - TRBV5-5 TGTGCCAGCAGCTCGGCGGCAGGGCATAGCAATCAGCCCCAGCATTTT CASSSAAGHSNQPQHF
once TRBJ1-6 - TRBV5-6 TGTGCCAGCAGCTTAAATCCAAACCCCGAGACTTTCTTT CASSLNPNPETFF
once TRBJ2-1 - TRBV6-2/TRBV6-3 TGTGCCAGCAGTTACGGGGGCCCCGCCTACAATGAGCAGTTCTTC CASSYGGPAYNEQFF
- TRBJ1-1 TRBD1 TRBV5-4 TGTGCCAGCCCAGCTCCAGGGGGAGCTGAAGCTTTCTTT CASPAPGGAEAFF
- TRBJ2-3 - TRBV5-4 TGTGCCAGCAGCTTGGACGCAGGGAATACGCAGTATTTT CASSLDAGNTQYF
- TRBJ1-1 - TRBV6-5 TGTGCCAGCCATCGACAGGTGGCCGGCTCTCCTTTCTTT CASHRQVAGSPFF
- TRBJ2-2 - TRBV12-5 TGTGCTAGTGGTTTTTCTCTCGAGGGAGACAAAGCGAACACCGGGGAGCTGTTTTTT CASGFSLEGDKANTGELFF
few TRBJ1-2 - TRBV24-1 TGTGCCACCGCCGGGGCGGGGGGCTATGGCTACACCTTC CATAGAGGYGYTF
- TRBJ1-2 - TRBV24-1 TGTGCCACCAGTGACCTCACAGGGAATCTTGGCTACACCTTC CATSDLTGNLGYTF
- TRBJ1-5 TRBD1 TRBV2 TGTGCCAGCACTGGACAGGGAGATCAGCCCCAGCATTTT CASTGQGDQPQHF
- TRBJ1-2 - TRBV2 TGTGCCGGTCACAGGCTCCTAAGGGGCTACACCTTC CAGHRLLRGYTF
- TRBJ1-1 - TRBV6-5 TGTGCCAGCAGTCCACAGGGTTACGGGACTGAAGCTTTCTTT CASSPQGYGTEAFF
- TRBJ1-1 TRBD1 TRBV25-1 TGTGCCAGCAGGGAAACCGACAGGGGCGCATTGAACACTGAAGCTTTCTTT CASRETDRGALNTEAFF
- TRBJ2-5 TRBD1 TRBV19 TGTGCCAGTAGTCGCGGACAGGGGTGGGAGACCCAGTACTTC CASSRGQGWETQYF
- TRBJ1-2 - TRBV2 TGTGCCAGCAGTGAACTTGGACTAAATGGCTACACCTTC CASSELGLNGYTF
- TRBJ1-5 - TRBV19 TGTGCCAGTAGCGACGACAGTAATCAGCCCCAGCATTTT CASSDDSNQPQHF
few TRBJ1-3 TRBD1 TRBV29-1 TGCAGCGTCAGGACAGGGGGAGGAAACACCATATATTTT CSVRTGGGNTIYF
- TRBJ1-4 - TRBV2 TGTGCCAGCAGGATTGAGGGGGAAGCAACTAATGAAAAACTGTTTTTT CASRIEGEATNEKLFF
- TRBJ1-1 - TRBV6-4 TGTGCCAGCAGTGACTCCCGGGCTGGAGGTGAAGCTTTCTTT CASSDSRAGGEAFF
- TRBJ1-1 - TRBV29-1 TGCAGTACCCCTGGGCGTGGGACTGAAGCTTTCTTT CSTPGRGTEAFF
- TRBJ1-6 - TRBV6-5 TGTGCCAGCAGACCCGGCGGGGGACAACATTCACCCCTCCACTTT CASRPGGGQHSPLHF
- TRBJ1-4 - TRBV4-1 TGCGCCAGCAGCCAAGTAGTCCTTTATGCAACTAATGAAAAACTGTTTTTT CASSQVVLYATNEKLFF
- TRBJ1-2 - TRBV2 TGTGCCAGCAGTGAGTTTGGAGCTAACTATGGCTACACCTTC CASSEFGANYGYTF
- TRBJ2-2 - TRBV7-8 TGTGCCAGCAGCTTAAATCCTCCGTTCAGGGGCGCCCCAAACACCGGGGAGCTGTTTTTT CASSLNPPFRGAPNTGELFF
- TRBJ2-5 - TRBV11-2 TGTGCCAGCAGCTTAGGCGTCCGGTACCAAGAGACCCAGTACTTC CASSLGVRYQETQYF
- TRBJ2-6 TRBD2 TRBV27 TGTGCCAGCAAACAACTAGCGGGGGGTTTCTCTGGGGCCAACGTCCTGACTTTC CASKQLAGGFSGANVLTF
- TRBJ1-6 - TRBV13 TGTGCCAGCAGCTTAGGACGGGGGAGCTCCTATAATTCACCCCTCCACTTT CASSLGRGSSYNSPLHF
once TRBJ1-2 - TRBV5-1 TGCGCCAGCAGCTTGGTGCAGGGTAGCTATGGCTACACCTTC CASSLVQGSYGYTF
- TRBJ2-5 - TRBV20-1 TGCAGTGCTAAAGGGGGAGAGACCCAGTACTTC CSAKGGETQYF
- TRBJ1-1 - TRBV19 TGTGCCAGTACAGTTTCCGAAACCATGAACACTGAAGCTTTCTTT CASTVSETMNTEAFF
- TRBJ1-1 - TRBV7-6 TGTGCCAGCAGCCCACAGGAAAACACTGAAGCTTTCTTT CASSPQENTEAFF
- TRBJ1-1 TRBD1 TRBV4-1 TGCGCCAGCAGCCTTCCCTCACAGGGGAAAAAAGACTTGAGAGCTTTCTTT CASSLPSQGKKDLRAFF
- TRBJ1-2 - TRBV10-3 TGTGCCATCAGTGAGACAAAAACCGGGGGGCTAAGTGGCTACACCTTC CAISETKTGGLSGYTF
- TRBJ1-1 - TRBV25-1 TGTGCCAGCAGTGACCCTAGGGGGGCTTTCTTT CASSDPRGAFF
- TRBJ1-5 - TRBV19 TGTGCCAGTAGTAGCGGGTTGATATTGAGAGGGAGCAATCAGCCCCAGCATTTT CASSSGLILRGSNQPQHF
- TRBJ1-5 - TRBV6-4 TGTGCCAGCTGGAGGGGGGAGGGGAGCAATCAGCCCCAGCATTTT CASWRGEGSNQPQHF
- TRBJ1-3 - TRBV24-1 TGTGCCACCAGTGCCCGGGGGGACACCATATATTTT CATSARGDTIYF
- TRBJ1-2 - TRBV6-1 TGTGCCAGCAGTGAAGCTGGGCGCGGTCAGGGTGGCTACACCTTC CASSEAGRGQGGYTF
- TRBJ1-3 - TRBV9 TGTGCCAGCAGCGGTGGTCGACCAGGGGCTGGAAACACCATATATTTT CASSGGRPGAGNTIYF
- TRBJ1-1 - TRBV6-5 TGTGCCAGCAGTTCCAGGGGTGTGGGAACTGAAGCTTTCTTT CASSSRGVGTEAFF